The 21 T cell receptor beta chains below come from one sample, sequenced in a study of blood T cell repertoires in COVID-19. Only in-frame clones appear in the TCRdb table, and some are missing; sequencing was by immunoSEQ multiplex PCR. The sample has around 150,000 clones, approximately 80% seen once. Sequencing used peripheral blood. Receptors originate from a woman in her fifties or sixties with acute or convalescent COVID-19.

This clone was counted only a few times. The gene calls are TRBV6-2 or TRBV6-3 and TRBJ1-2, with 7 bases matching TRBD1. Germline V gene lookup returns CDR1 MNHEY and CDR2 SVGEGT. The ends lost 5 bases at V and 3 bases at J; junction bases unmatched: 3. The CDR3 totals 13 residues. For the CDR3, the DNA is TGTGCCAGCAGTGCGCAGGGGGACTATGGCTACACCTTC. This translates into CASSAQGDYGYTF.

The chain has TRBV4-2 and TRBJ1-2; D uncertain. The CDR3 is 11 residues long. V gave up 1 base and J gave up 6 bases, with 3 bases separating them. Germline V gene data show CDR1 as LGHNA and CDR2 as YNFKEQ. The CDR3 protein is CASSQGDGYTF. In nucleotides, the CDR3 is TGTGCCAGCAGCCAAGGAGATGGCTACACCTTC.

The chain links TRBV15 to TRBJ1-3; D is possibly TRBD1 (6 bases). The V gene's germline CDR1 is LNHNV and CDR2 YYDKDF (reference sequence). V gave up 0 bases and J gave up 2 bases, with 8 bases separating them. The CDR3 length is 15 residues. CDR3 sequence (DNA): TGTGCCACCAGCAGAGAGGGGGCCACTGGAAACACCATATATTTT. It translates to CATSREGATGNTIYF.

This chain connects TRBV19 to TRBJ1-2; weak D call: TRBD1 (6 bases). CDR1 is LNHDA, CDR2 SQIVND, per germline (reference sequence). The V end lost 6 bases, the J end lost 2 bases, and 10 bases lay between the germline ends. There are 13 residues in the CDR3. The CDR3 DNA reads as TGTGCCAGTAGGTCTGGACAGAACTATGGCTACACCTTC. It codes for CASRSGQNYGYTF.

The chain carries TRBV9 and TRBJ2-7, with a weak D call TRBD1 (6 bases). CDR1 and CDR2 (germline): SGDLS, YYNGEE. V shed 0 bases and J shed 2 bases, with 12 bases lying between them. This CDR3 is built from 15 residues. CDR3 DNA sequence: TGTGCCAGCAGCGTAGAAGGGGGTGATACCTACGAGCAGTACTTC. It translates to CASSVEGGDTYEQYF.

The J gene is TRBJ2-2, the V gene TRBV19, with 9 bases aligning to TRBD2. The CDR3 runs to 15 residues. Germline V gene sequence: CDR1 LNHDA, CDR2 SQIVND (reference sequence). Trimming at V came to 2 bases and at J to 5 bases, leaving 3 bases not matched to a gene. CDR3 sequence: CASSIRAGGTGELFF. DNA of the CDR3: TGTGCCAGTAGTATAAGAGCGGGGGGTACCGGGGAGCTGTTTTTT. Variable domain in full (rest from reference TRBV19 and TRBJ2-2): DGGITQSPKYLFRKEGQNVTLSCEQNLNHDAMYWYRQDPGQGLRLIYYSQIVNDFQKGDIAEGYSVSREKKESFPLTVTSAQKNPTAFYLCASSIRAGGTGELFFGEGSRLTVL.

The rearrangement uses TRBV28 and TRBJ2-1; 11 bases are shared with TRBD2. With V trimmed by 7 bases and J by 0 bases, 2 bases remained unmatched. In germline, CDR1 is MDHEN, CDR2 SYDVKM. CDR3 length: 15 amino acids. CDR3 amino acids: CASISGGASYNEQFF. Here the CDR3 DNA reads TGTGCCAGCATTAGCGGGGGGGCCTCCTACAATGAGCAGTTCTTC.

The chain carries TRBV5-6 and TRBJ1-5, with 9 positions matching TRBD1. The germline V gene encodes CDR1 SGHDT and CDR2 YYEEEE. This CDR3 is built from 17 residues. J lost 1 base, V lost 4 bases, and 9 bases had no gene match. The CDR3 spells CASSRGTGKRSNQPQHF. CDR3 sequence (DNA): TGTGCCAGCAGCAGAGGGACAGGGAAACGCAGCAATCAGCCCCAGCATTTT.

The chain has TRBV6-6 and TRBJ1-2; unclear D gene. The germline V gene encodes CDR1 MNHNY and CDR2 SVGAGI (reference sequence). Deletions cut 0 bases from V and 3 bases from J, with 11 bases between. The CDR3 runs 15 residues. The chain's CDR3 is CASSYSQVRYYGYTF. CDR3 coding DNA: TGTGCCAGCAGTTACTCTCAGGTGCGCTACTATGGCTACACCTTC.

The chain joins TRBV7-9 to TRBJ2-3; D is unresolved. The germline V and J ends were trimmed by 5 bases and 2 bases, with 11 bases remaining between them. Germline V gene lookup returns CDR1 SEHNR and CDR2 FQNEAQ (reference sequence). CDR3 length equals 14 residues. CDR3 amino acids: CASSPQDLTDTQYF. DNA of the CDR3: TGTGCCAGCAGCCCCCAGGATCTCACAGATACGCAGTATTTT.

The chain uses TRBV5-1 and TRBJ2-5; D might be TRBD2 (6 bases). V lost 4 bases and J lost 0, with 7 bases in between. Germline values: CDR1 SGHRS, CDR2 YFSETQ. This CDR3 is built from 13 residues. The CDR3: CASSGDYQETQYF. The CDR3 DNA reads as TGCGCCAGCAGCGGGGACTACCAAGAGACCCAGTACTTC.

This clone was picked up one time. V gene TRBV4-3 combines with J gene TRBJ2-7, with TRBD1 identical over 10 bases. The CDR3 has 15 amino acids. Germline CDR1 and CDR2: LGHNA and YSLEER. With 3 bases clipped from V and 2 bases from J, the junction kept 4 bases outside the gene matches. The CDR3 DNA follows: TGCGCCAGCAGCCACGAGACAGGGGGCCCCTACGAGCAGTACTTC. Translation gives CASSHETGGPYEQYF.

This clone was observed once. The V and J genes are TRBV7-9 and TRBJ2-3; 7 nucleotides match TRBD1. The J segment lost 4 bases and the V segment lost 4 bases, leaving 2 bases of the junction unmatched. CDR3 size: 13 residues. Germline loops: CDR1 SEHNR, CDR2 FQNEAQ (reference sequence). For the CDR3, the DNA is TGTGCCAGCAGCTATGGACAGGCAGATACGCAGTATTTT. Protein product: CASSYGQADTQYF.

This clone is a singleton in its sample. V and J are TRBV7-9 and TRBJ2-7; D is possibly TRBD1 (5 bases). The germline V gene has CDR1 SEHNR and CDR2 FQNEAQ (reference sequence). Trimming pared 4 bases from V and 5 bases from J, leaving 21 bases between. The CDR3 contains 16 residues. The CDR3, as DNA: TGTGCCAGCAGCTGGACCACAGGTCCATCTAACAACGAGCAGTACTTC. Encoded protein: CASSWTTGPSNNEQYF.

This clone has just a few counts. V and J are TRBV7-8 and TRBJ1-2; D is unresolved. Per germline, CDR1 SGHVS and CDR2 FQNEAQ. V was trimmed by 3 bases and J by 6 bases, leaving 14 bases between them. This CDR3 is built from 14 residues. The CDR3 loop is CASSFVPLGDGYTF. CDR3 in DNA: TGTGCCAGCAGCTTTGTCCCCTTGGGAGATGGCTACACCTTC.

This clone has a single count. V is TRBV6-1 and J is TRBJ1-2; maybe TRBD1 (6 bases). Trimming stripped 2 bases from V and 8 bases from J, with 6 bases between. The CDR3 contains 11 residues. CDR1 and CDR2 (germline): MNHNS, SASEGT. CDR3 coding DNA: TGTGCCAGCAGTGAAAGGGGGGGCTACACCTTC. This gives the protein CASSERGGYTF.

The V and J genes are TRBV9 and TRBJ1-1, with D tentatively TRBD1 (5 bases). V was clipped by 4 bases and J by 5 bases, with 27 bases between them. Germline CDR1 and CDR2: SGDLS and YYNGEE. The CDR3 spans 18 residues. The CDR3, as DNA: TGTGCCAGCAGCAGCAGCTTTTTTAGTAGGGGCGGGGGAACTGAAGCTTTCTTT. This translates into CASSSSFFSRGGGTEAFF.

The chain uses TRBV19 and TRBJ2-5; no definite D call. The CDR3 is 12 amino acids. Per the germline V gene, CDR1 is LNHDA and CDR2 is SQIVND (reference sequence). V gave up 4 bases and J gave up 1 base, with 4 bases separating them. This CDR3 reads CASSTSQETQYF. The DNA for the CDR3 is TGTGCCAGTAGTACCAGCCAAGAGACCCAGTACTTC.

This rearrangement joins TRBV5-1 to TRBJ1-2, with D possibly being TRBD1 (6 bases). The CDR3 length is 14 residues. CDR1 and CDR2 (germline): SGHRS, YFSETQ. The V gene lost 4 bases and the J gene lost 7 bases, with 17 bases spanning the gap. CDR3 nucleotide sequence: TGCGCCAGCAGCGCCGGGACATCCAAAGGTGGCTACACCTTC. This encodes CASSAGTSKGGYTF.

This sequence joins TRBV28 and TRBJ1-1; possible D gene TRBD1, 5 bases. V lost 2 bases to trimming and J lost 3 bases, with 13 bases between them. Germline V CDR1 and CDR2: MDHEN, SYDVKM. The length of the CDR3 is 15 residues. CDR3 in amino acids: CASSLRSQGHTEAFF. The CDR3 nucleotides read TGTGCCAGCAGTTTAAGGTCCCAGGGCCACACTGAAGCTTTCTTT. Variable domain in full (rest from reference TRBV28 and TRBJ1-1): DVKVTQSSRYLVKRTGEKVFLECVQDMDHENMFWYRQDPGLGLRLIYFSYDVKMKEKGDIPEGYSVSREKKERFSLILESASTNQTSMYLCASSLRSQGHTEAFFGQGTRLTVV.

The CDR3 sequence: CSVGEPGTGHEQYF. The CDR3 DNA reads as TGCAGCGTTGGGGAACCCGGGACAGGCCACGAGCAGTACTTC. The V gene is TRBV29-1, the J gene TRBJ2-7; 8 nucleotides align to TRBD1. The germline gives CDR1 SQVTM, CDR2 ANQGSEA. J gave up 5 bases and V 4 bases, and 10 bases lay outside the gene matches. The CDR3 runs 14 residues.